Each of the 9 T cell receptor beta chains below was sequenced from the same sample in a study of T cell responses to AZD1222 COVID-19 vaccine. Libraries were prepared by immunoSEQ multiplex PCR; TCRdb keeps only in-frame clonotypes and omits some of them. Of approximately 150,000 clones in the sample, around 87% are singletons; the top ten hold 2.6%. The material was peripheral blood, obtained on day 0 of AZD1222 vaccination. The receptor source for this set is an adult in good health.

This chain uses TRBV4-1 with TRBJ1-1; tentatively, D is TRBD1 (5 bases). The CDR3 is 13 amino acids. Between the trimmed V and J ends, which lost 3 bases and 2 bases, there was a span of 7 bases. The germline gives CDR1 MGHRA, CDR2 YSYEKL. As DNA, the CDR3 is TGCGCCAGCAGCCAGACAGTTAACACTGAAGCTTTCTTT. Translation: CASSQTVNTEAFF.

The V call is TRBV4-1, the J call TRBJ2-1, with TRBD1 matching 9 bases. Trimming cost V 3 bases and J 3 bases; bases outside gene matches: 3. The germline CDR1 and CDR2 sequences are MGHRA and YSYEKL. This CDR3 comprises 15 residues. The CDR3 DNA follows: TGCGCCAGCAGCCACCCGGGACAGGGCTACAATGAGCAGTTCTTC. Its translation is CASSHPGQGYNEQFF.

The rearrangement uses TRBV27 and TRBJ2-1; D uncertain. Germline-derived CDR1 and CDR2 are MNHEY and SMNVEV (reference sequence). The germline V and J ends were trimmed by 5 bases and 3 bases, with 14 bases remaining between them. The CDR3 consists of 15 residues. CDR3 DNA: TGTGCCAGCAGTCCGCTGGAAGCTGGCTACAATGAGCAGTTCTTC. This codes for CASSPLEAGYNEQFF.

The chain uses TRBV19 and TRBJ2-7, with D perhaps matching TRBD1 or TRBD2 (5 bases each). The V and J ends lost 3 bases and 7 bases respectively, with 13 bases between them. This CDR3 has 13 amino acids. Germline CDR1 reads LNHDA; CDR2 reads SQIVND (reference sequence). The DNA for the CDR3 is TGTGCCAGTAGTATTGTGAGGGGTGAGGAGCAGTACTTC. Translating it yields CASSIVRGEEQYF.

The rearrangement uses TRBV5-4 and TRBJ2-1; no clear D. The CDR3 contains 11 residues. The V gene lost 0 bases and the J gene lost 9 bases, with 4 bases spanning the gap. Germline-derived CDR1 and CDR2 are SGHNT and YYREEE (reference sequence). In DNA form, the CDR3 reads TGTGCCAGCAGCTTGGGGAGTGAGCAGTTCTTC. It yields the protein CASSLGSEQFF.

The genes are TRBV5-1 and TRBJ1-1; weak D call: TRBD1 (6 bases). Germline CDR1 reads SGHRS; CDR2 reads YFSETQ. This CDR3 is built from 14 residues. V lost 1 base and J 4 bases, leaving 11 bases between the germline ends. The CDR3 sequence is CASSLYTGITEAFF. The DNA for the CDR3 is TGCGCCAGCAGCTTGTATACAGGGATCACTGAAGCTTTCTTT.

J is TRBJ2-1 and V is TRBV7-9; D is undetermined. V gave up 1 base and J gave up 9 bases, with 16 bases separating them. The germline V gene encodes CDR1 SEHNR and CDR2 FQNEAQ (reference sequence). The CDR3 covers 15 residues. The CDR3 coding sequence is TGTGCCAGCAGCTTAGTGCTGAGTACTCGCAGTGAGCAGTTCTTC. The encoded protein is CASSLVLSTRSEQFF.

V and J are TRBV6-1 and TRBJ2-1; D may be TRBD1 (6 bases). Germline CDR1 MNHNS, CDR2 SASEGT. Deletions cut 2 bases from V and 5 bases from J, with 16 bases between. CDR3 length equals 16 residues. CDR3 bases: TGTGCCAGCAGTGAATATTATGGCAGGGGAGACAATGAGCAGTTCTTC. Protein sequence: CASSEYYGRGDNEQFF.

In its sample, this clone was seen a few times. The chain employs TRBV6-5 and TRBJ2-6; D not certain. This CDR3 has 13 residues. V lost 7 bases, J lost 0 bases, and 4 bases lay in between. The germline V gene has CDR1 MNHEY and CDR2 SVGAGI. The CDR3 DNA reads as TGTGCCAGCACCCGCTCTGGGGCCAACGTCCTGACTTTC. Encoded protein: CASTRSGANVLTF.